Listed here are 18 T cell receptor beta chains from one sample, sequenced in a study of tumor-infiltrating lymphocytes in glioblastoma multiforme. Three nested ARM-PCR rounds with V-beta and C-beta primers built TCRB libraries. TCRdb reprocessed the multiplex PCR reads via MiXCR and lists one record per CDR3 protein. The sample holds 25,000 to 35,000 distinct CDR3 sequences; approximately 60% are singletons and the top ten take 33%. The specimen was brain tumor tissue. The receptors were sampled from a male donor with glioblastoma.

About this clonotype itself: A junction boundary mismatches the germline segment, possibly from a read error. The chain links TRBV5-4 to TRBJ1-1; maybe TRBD1 (6 bases). The CDR3 length is 17 residues. Germline V gives CDR1 SGHNT, CDR2 YYREEE (reference sequence). CDR3 sequence: CASSPPGASAMNTEAFF. CDR3 nucleotides: TGTGCCAGCAGCCCCCCAGGGGCCTCAGCAATGAACACTGAGGCTTTCTTT.

Notes on this clonotype: The conserved phenylalanine or tryptophan normally closing the CDR3 is absent here, so this likely arose from a read error. The CDR3 region is CSAGRASYYEQFL. The CDR3 DNA follows: TGCAGCGCGGGACGGGCCTCCTACTATGAGCAGTTCCTC. V gene TRBV29-1 combines with J gene TRBJ2-1, with D perhaps matching TRBD1 or TRBD2 (5 bases each). The CDR3 consists of 13 residues. Per the germline V gene, CDR1 is SQVTM and CDR2 is ANQGSEA.

In the case of this clonotype: At one end, the junction sequence differs from germline, possibly due to a read error. The V call is TRBV6-5, the J call TRBJ2-1, with D possibly TRBD2 on 6 matching bases. The CDR3 covers 15 residues. In germline, CDR1 is MNHEY, CDR2 SVGAGI. As DNA, the CDR3 is TGTGTCAGCAGTTACGTAGCGGTAGGTTACAATGAGCAGTTCTTC. Its protein product is CVSSYVAVGYNEQFF.

This clonotype was recorded at least ten times. The rearrangement uses TRBV14 and TRBJ2-1; 9 bases match TRBD2. Trimming took 2 bases from V and 4 from J; bases not matched to a gene: 6. Looked up from germline, CDR1 is SGHDN and CDR2 is FVKESK. This CDR3 is built from 16 residues. Written as DNA, the CDR3 is TGTGCCAGCAGCCAACTAGCGGGAAACCTATACAATGAGCAGTTCTTC. Its translation: CASSQLAGNLYNEQFF.

V is TRBV5-4 and J is TRBJ2-3; 7 bases are shared with TRBD1. There are 19 residues in the CDR3. In germline, CDR1 is SGHNT, CDR2 YYREEE (reference sequence). Trimming at V came to 1 base and at J to 2 bases, leaving 16 bases not matched to a gene. This CDR3 is CASSLYRQGAVGHTDTQYF. CDR3 DNA: TGTGCCAGCAGCTTGTATCGACAGGGCGCGGTCGGGCACACAGATACGCAGTATTTT.

About this clonotype: Being one base from a much bigger clone, this may be a read error. V usage is TRBV28 and J usage is TRBJ2-4; D is unresolved. This CDR3 has 12 amino acids. Germline V gene data show CDR1 as MDHEN and CDR2 as SYDVKM. CDR3 nucleotide sequence: TGTGCCAGCAATTTAGACGAAAACATTCAGTACTTC. The encoded protein is CASNLDENIQYF.

The sample holds many counts of this clonotype. V is TRBV5-5 and J is TRBJ1-5; D is unresolved. V was cut by 1 base and J by 1 base, with 9 bases left in between. The CDR3 is 15 amino acids. In germline, CDR1 is SGHKS, CDR2 YYEKEE (reference sequence). In nucleotides, the CDR3 is TGTGCCAGCAGCTTGTATTCGGGGAGCAATCAGCCCCAGCATTTT. Its translation is CASSLYSGSNQPQHF.

Note on this clonotype: At one end the junction does not follow the germline gene, possibly because of a read error. J is TRBJ2-7 and V is TRBV20-1; D may be TRBD1 or TRBD2 (6 bases each). The germline V gene has CDR1 DFQATT and CDR2 SNEGSKA (reference sequence). The CDR3 is 14 amino acids. The CDR3 region has the DNA TGCAATGCTGCTTCCGGGACCGGGGGCCCCGAGCAGTACTTC. It is translated as CNAASGTGGPEQYF.

Points on this clonotype: The junction shows a germline mismatch at one end, possibly a read error. J is TRBJ1-1 and V is TRBV10-3; TRBD1 agrees at 9 bases. CDR3 length: 15 residues. Germline V gene sequence: CDR1 ENHRY, CDR2 SYGVKD. The CDR3 DNA is TGTGCCATCGTAGGGACAGGGAATTTGAACACCGAAGCTTTCTTT. Protein: CAIVGTGNLNTEAFF.

This clonotype has a count of ten or more. The chain links TRBV29-1 to TRBJ1-1; 8 bases are a match to TRBD1. From germline, CDR1 is SQVTM and CDR2 ANQGSEA. CDR3 length equals 18 residues. V shed 3 bases, J shed 6 bases, and the junction held 21 bases outside the gene matches. DNA of the CDR3: TGCAGCGTTGAGGCACCAGGGGGCTGGGCCCGGCGAGGGGCTGAAGCTTTCTTT. This encodes CSVEAPGGWARRGAEAFF.

To note about this clonotype: This may arise from a read error, as a much more abundant clone is one base away. In this CDR3 the conserved last residue, phenylalanine or tryptophan, is missing, so a read error is likely. This chain links TRBV28 with TRBJ2-3, with TRBD1 identical over 7 bases. V gave up 1 base and J gave up 3 bases; unmatched junction bases: 16. Germline-derived CDR1 and CDR2 are MDHEN and SYDVKM. This CDR3 is 19 amino acids long. The CDR3 DNA reads as TGTGCCAGCAGTTTATTTTACCGGACAGGCCAAACTGGTACAGATACGCAGTATTCT. Translating gives CASSLFYRTGQTGTDTQYS.

In regard to this clonotype: An end of the junction differs from the germline gene, which may be a read error. The chain combines TRBV6-5 with TRBJ1-5, with D uncertain. This CDR3 is built from 15 residues. The germline CDR1 and CDR2 sequences are MNHEY and SVGAGI. CDR3 DNA: TGTGTCAGCAAGAGTAGGCGGCGTGCCAATCAGCCCCAGCATTTT. Protein: CVSKSRRRANQPQHF.

This clonotype was counted ten times or more. The CDR3 here is CSARDIAGGPGETQYF. The DNA of the CDR3 is TGCAGTGCTAGAGATATAGCGGGAGGGCCTGGGGAGACCCAGTACTTC. The rearrangement links TRBV20-1 to TRBJ2-5; 11 bases line up with TRBD2. The CDR3 has 16 amino acids. Trimming took 0 bases from V and 5 from J; bases not matched to a gene: 8. The V gene's germline CDR1 is DFQATT and CDR2 SNEGSKA (reference sequence).

Comments on this clonotype: Its ends do not fully match the called genes, so a read error is possible. This chain joins TRBV28 and TRBJ2-3, with a tentative D call TRBD2 (6 bases). This CDR3 is 15 amino acids long. Looked up from germline, CDR1 is MDHEN and CDR2 is SYDVKM. DNA of the CDR3: TGTGCCTGCAGTTTGCCCAGCGGGCTCACAGATACGCAGTATTTT. Protein: CACSLPSGLTDTQYF.

V is TRBV24-1 and J is TRBJ2-1, with D possibly being TRBD2 (5 bases). The CDR3 is 14 amino acids. Germline V gene data show CDR1 as KGHDR and CDR2 as SFDVKD. Trimming removed 6 bases from V and 9 bases from J, with 17 bases in between. CDR3 coding DNA: TGTGCCACCAGTCGGAGCGGAGGAGACCCTGAGCAGTTCTTC. Protein product: CATSRSGGDPEQFF.

Concerning this clonotype itself: The missing conserved phenylalanine or tryptophan at the end of this CDR3 makes a read error likely. The chain couples TRBV20-1 to TRBJ2-7; 8 bases are a match to TRBD1. After removal of 4 bases from V and 6 bases from J, the junction contained 14 bases not matched to a gene. The CDR3 covers 15 residues. The germline V gene has CDR1 DFQATT and CDR2 SNEGSKA (reference sequence). CDR3 coding DNA: TGCAGTGCTAATGCAGGGGGCACTTTTAATTCCGAGCAGTACTCC. This codes for CSANAGGTFNSEQYS.

This chain joins TRBV7-9 and TRBJ1-4; tentative D call: TRBD1 (5 bases). The CDR3 spans 16 residues. Germline loops: CDR1 SEHNR, CDR2 FQNEAQ (reference sequence). The V end lost 5 bases, the J end lost 4 bases, and 17 bases lay between the germline ends. DNA for the CDR3: TGTGCCAGCAGCACAAGCGCCGGGACCTTTAATGAAAAACTGTTTTTT. Residues: CASSTSAGTFNEKLFF.

This clonotype showed up many times. V is TRBV5-1 and J is TRBJ2-1, with 11 nucleotides matching TRBD1. In germline, CDR1 is SGHRS, CDR2 YFSETQ. The CDR3 runs 19 residues. Losses at the gene ends were 4 bases for V and 0 bases for J; bases not matched to a gene: 12. For the CDR3, the DNA is TGCGCCAGCAGCATTGGGACAGGGGGGCTTTCTAGCTCCTACAATGAGCAGTTCTTC. Residues: CASSIGTGGLSSSYNEQFF.